This TCR beta chain emerged from a study of blood T cell repertoires in COVID-19. The V gene end was trimmed by 1 base and the J gene end by 7 bases; junction bases not matched to a gene: 7. CDR1 and CDR2 (germline): SGHAT, FQNNGV. The CDR3 runs 16 residues. Cohort placement rested on clinical history that participants reported themselves. Donors of Cohort 3 who recovered were those that had two negative PCRs, clearance, or symptom resolution. The repertoire was sequenced with immunoSEQ multiplex PCR; TCRdb's copy has only in-frame clones and lacks some. The sample lists about 380,000 clones, 88% occurring once.

The source is a woman between 18 and 29 years old who had recovered from COVID-19. The sample consisted of PBMCs or T cells enriched from blood (not recorded which). The chain carries TRBV11-2 and TRBJ2-3, with 11 bases aligning to TRBD2. The chain's CDR3 is CASSLVLAGGTYTQYF. CDR3 nucleotides: TGTGCCAGCAGCTTAGTTCTAGCGGGGGGAACGTATACGCAGTATTTT.